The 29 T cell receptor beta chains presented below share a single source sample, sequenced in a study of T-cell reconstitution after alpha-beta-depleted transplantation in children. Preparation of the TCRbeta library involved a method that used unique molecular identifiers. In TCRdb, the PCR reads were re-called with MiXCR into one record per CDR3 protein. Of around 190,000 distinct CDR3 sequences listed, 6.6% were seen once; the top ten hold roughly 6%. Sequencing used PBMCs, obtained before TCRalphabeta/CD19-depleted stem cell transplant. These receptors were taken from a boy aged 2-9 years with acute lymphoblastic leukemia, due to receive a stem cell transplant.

In DNA form, the CDR3 reads TGTGCCAGCAGTTACTTGGCAGGGGGATCCGGAATAGAGCAGTACTTC. This encodes CASSYLAGGSGIEQYF. The rearrangement joins TRBV6-2 or TRBV6-3 to TRBJ2-7; 7 bases line up with TRBD1. This CDR3 has 16 residues. Germline values: CDR1 MNHEY, CDR2 SVGEGT. Trimming removed 1 base from V and 7 bases from J; junction bases left unmatched: 13.

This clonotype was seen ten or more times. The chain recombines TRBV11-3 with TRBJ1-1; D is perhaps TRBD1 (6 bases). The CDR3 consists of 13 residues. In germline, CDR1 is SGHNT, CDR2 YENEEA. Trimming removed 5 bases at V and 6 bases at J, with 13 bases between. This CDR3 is CASSRGAYAEAFF. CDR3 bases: TGTGCCAGCAGCCGGGGGGCGTACGCTGAAGCTTTCTTT.

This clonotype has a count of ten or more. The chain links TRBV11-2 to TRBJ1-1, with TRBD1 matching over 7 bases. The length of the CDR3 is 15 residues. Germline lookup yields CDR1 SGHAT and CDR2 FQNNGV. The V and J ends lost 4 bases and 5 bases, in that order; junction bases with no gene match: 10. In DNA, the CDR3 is TGTGCCAGCAGCTCCGCGGGAAGGGGGCTAACTGAAGCTTTCTTT. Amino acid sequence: CASSSAGRGLTEAFF.

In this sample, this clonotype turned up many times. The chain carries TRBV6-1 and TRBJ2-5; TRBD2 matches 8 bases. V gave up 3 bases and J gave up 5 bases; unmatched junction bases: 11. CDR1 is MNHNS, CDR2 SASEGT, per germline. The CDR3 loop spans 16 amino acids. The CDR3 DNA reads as TGTGCCAGCAGTGAGTTTTCAAGCGGGGGATTGGAGACCCAGTACTTC. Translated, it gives CASSEFSSGGLETQYF.

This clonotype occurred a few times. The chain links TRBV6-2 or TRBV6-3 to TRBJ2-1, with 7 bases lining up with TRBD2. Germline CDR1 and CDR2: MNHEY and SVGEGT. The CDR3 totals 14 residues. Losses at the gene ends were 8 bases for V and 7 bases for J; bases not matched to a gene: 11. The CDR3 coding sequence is TGTGCCAGCCTAGAGTGGGAGGGCCGTAATGAGCAGTTCTTC. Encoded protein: CASLEWEGRNEQFF.

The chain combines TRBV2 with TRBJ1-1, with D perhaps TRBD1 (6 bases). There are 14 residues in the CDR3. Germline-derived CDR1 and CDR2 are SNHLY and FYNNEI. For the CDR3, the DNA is TGTACCTGCAGTTTAGCGGGGGCGGACACTGAAGCTTTCTTT. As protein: CTCSLAGADTEAFF.

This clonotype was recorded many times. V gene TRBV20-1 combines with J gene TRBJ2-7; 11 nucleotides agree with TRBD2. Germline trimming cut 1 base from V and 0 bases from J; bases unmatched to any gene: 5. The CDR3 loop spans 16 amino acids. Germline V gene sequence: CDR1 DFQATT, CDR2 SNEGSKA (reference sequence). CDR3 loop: CSARALAGGSSYEQYF. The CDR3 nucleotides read TGCAGTGCTAGAGCCCTAGCGGGAGGCAGCTCCTACGAGCAGTACTTC.

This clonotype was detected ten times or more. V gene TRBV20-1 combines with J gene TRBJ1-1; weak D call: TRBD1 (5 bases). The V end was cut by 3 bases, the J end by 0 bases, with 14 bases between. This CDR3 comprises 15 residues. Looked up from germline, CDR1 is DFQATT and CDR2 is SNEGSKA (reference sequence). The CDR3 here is CSASDPGTVNTEAFF. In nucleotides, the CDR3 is TGCAGTGCTAGTGACCCCGGGACTGTGAACACTGAAGCTTTCTTT.

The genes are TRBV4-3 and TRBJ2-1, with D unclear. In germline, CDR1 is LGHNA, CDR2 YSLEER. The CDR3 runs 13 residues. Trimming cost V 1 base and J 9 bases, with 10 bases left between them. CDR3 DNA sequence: TGCGCCAGCAGCCAAGCCCAAGGGCGTGAGCAGTTCTTC. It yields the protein CASSQAQGREQFF.

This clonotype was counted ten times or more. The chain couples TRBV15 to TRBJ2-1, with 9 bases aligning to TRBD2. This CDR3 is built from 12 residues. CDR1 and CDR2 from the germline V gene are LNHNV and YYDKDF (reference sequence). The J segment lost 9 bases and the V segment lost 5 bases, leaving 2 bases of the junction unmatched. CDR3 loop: CATSGGRGEQFF. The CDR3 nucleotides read TGTGCCACCAGCGGCGGGAGGGGTGAGCAGTTCTTC.

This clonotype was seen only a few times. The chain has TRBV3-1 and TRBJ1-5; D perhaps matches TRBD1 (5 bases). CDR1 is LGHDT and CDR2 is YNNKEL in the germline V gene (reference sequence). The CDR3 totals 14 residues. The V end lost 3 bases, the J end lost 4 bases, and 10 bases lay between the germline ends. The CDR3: CASSQLGGNQPQHF. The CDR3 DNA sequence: TGTGCCAGCAGCCAGTTGGGGGGAAATCAGCCCCAGCATTTT. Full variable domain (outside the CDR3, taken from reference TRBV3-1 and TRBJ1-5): DTAVSQTPKYLVTQMGNDKSIKCEQNLGHDTMYWYKQDSKKFLKIMFSYNNKELIINETVPNRFSPKSPDKAHLNLHINSLELGDSAVYFCASSQLGGNQPQHFGDGTRLSIL.

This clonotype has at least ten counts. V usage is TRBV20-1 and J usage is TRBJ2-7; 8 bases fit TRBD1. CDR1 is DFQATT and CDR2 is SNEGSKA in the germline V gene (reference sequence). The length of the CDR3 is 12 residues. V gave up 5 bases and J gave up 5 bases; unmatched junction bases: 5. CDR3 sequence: CSARPTGDEQYF. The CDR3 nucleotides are TGCAGTGCTCGGCCGACAGGGGACGAGCAGTACTTC.

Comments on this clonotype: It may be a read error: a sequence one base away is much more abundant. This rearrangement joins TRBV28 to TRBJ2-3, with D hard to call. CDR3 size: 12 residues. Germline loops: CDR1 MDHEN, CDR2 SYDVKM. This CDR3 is CASSFDSDTQSF. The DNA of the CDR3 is TGTGCCAGCAGTTTTGATTCAGATACGCAGTCTTTT. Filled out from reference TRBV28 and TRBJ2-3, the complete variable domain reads DVKVTQSSRYLVKRTGEKVFLECVQDMDHENMFWYRQDPGLGLRLIYFSYDVKMKEKGDIPEGYSVSREKKERFSLILESASTNQTSMYLCASSFDSDTQSFGPGTRLTVL.

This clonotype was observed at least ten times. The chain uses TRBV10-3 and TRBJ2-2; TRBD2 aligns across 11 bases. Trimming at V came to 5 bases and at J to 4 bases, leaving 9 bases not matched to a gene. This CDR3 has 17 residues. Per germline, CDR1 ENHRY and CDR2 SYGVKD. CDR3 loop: CAISLTSGGPSTGELFF. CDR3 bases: TGTGCCATCAGTCTAACTAGCGGGGGCCCGAGCACCGGGGAGCTGTTTTTT.

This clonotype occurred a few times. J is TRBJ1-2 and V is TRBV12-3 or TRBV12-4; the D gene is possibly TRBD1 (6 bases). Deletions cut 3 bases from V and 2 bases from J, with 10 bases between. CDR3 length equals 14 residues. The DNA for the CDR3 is TGTGCCAGCAGTTTCCGGGGGGCAAACTATGGCTACACCTTC. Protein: CASSFRGANYGYTF.

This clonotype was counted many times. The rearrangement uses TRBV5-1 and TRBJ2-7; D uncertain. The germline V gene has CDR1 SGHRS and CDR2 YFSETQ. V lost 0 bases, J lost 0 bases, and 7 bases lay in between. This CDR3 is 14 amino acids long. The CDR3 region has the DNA TGCGCCAGCAGCTTGGGAAAGGGCTCCTACGAGCAGTACTTC. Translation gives CASSLGKGSYEQYF.

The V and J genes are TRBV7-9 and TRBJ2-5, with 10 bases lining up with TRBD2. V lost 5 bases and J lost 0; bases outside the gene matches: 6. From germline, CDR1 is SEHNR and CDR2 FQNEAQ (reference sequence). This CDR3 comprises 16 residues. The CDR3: CASSPHSGGHQETQYF. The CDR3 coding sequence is TGTGCCAGCAGCCCACATAGCGGGGGGCACCAAGAGACCCAGTACTTC. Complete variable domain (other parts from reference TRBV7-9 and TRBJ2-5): DTGVSQNPRHKITKRGQNVTFRCDPISEHNRLYWYRQTLGQGPEFLTYFQNEAQLEKSRLLSDRFSAERPKGSFSTLEIQRTEQGDSAMYLCASSPHSGGHQETQYFGPGTRLLVL.

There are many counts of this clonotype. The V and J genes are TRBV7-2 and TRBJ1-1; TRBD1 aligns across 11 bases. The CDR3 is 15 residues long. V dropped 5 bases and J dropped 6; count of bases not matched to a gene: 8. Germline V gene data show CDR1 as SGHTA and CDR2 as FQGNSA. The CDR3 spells CASSARDRGRAEAFF. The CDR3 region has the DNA TGTGCCAGCAGCGCCCGGGACAGGGGGAGGGCTGAAGCTTTCTTT.

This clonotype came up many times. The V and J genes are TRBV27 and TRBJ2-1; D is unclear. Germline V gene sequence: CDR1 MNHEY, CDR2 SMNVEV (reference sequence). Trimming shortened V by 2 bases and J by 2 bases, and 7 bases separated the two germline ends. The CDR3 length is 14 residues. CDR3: CASSLRDPYNEQFF. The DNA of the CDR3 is TGTGCCAGCAGTTTAAGGGATCCCTACAATGAGCAGTTCTTC.

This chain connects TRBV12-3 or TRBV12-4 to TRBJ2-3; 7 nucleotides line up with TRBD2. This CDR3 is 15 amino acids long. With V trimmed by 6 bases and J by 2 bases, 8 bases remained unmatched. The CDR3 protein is CASSIRDYLTDTQYF. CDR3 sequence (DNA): TGTGCCAGCAGCATAAGGGACTACCTCACAGATACGCAGTATTTT.

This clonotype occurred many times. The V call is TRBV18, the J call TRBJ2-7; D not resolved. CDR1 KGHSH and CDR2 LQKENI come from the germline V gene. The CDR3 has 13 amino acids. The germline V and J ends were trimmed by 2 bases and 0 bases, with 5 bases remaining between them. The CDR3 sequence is CASSPAVSYEQYF. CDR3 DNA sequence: TGTGCCAGCTCACCAGCGGTCTCCTACGAGCAGTACTTC.

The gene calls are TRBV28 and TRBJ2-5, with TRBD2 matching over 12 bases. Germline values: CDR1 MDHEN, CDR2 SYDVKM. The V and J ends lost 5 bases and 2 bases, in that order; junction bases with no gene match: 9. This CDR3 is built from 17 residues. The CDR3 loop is CASSLLPLAGGQETQYF. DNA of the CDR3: TGTGCCAGCAGTCTACTCCCCCTAGCGGGGGGGCAAGAGACCCAGTACTTC.

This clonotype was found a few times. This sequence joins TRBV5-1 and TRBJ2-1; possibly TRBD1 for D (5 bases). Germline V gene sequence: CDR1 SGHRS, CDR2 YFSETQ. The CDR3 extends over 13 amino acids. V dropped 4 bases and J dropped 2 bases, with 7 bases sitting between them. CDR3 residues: CASSKGTYNEQFF. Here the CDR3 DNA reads TGCGCCAGCAGCAAGGGGACCTACAATGAGCAGTTCTTC.

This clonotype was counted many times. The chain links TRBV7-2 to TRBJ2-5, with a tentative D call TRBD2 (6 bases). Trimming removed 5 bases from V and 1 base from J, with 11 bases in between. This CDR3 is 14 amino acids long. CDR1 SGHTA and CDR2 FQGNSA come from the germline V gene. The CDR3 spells CASSIGGTQETQYF. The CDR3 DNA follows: TGTGCCAGCAGCATCGGAGGGACCCAAGAGACCCAGTACTTC. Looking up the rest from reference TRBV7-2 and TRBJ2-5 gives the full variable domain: GAGVSQSPSNKVTEKGKDVELRCDPISGHTALYWYRQSLGQGLEFLIYFQGNSAPDKSGLPSDRFSAERTGGSVSTLTIQRTQQEDSAVYLCASSIGGTQETQYFGPGTRLLVL.

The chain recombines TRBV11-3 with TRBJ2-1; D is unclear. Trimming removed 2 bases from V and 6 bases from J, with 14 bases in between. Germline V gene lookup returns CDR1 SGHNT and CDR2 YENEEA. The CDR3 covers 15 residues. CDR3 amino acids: CASSLQPASGNEQFF. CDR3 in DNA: TGTGCCAGCAGCTTACAGCCAGCGTCAGGCAATGAGCAGTTCTTC.

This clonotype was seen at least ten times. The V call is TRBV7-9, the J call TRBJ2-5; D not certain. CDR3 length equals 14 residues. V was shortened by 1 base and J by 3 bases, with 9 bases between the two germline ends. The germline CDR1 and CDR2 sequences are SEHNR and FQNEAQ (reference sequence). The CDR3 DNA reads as TGTGCCAGCAGCTTAGGTCGTTGGGAAGAGACCCAGTACTTC. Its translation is CASSLGRWEETQYF. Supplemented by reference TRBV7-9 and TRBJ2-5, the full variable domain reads DTGVSQNPRHKITKRGQNVTFRCDPISEHNRLYWYRQTLGQGPEFLTYFQNEAQLEKSRLLSDRFSAERPKGSFSTLEIQRTEQGDSAMYLCASSLGRWEETQYFGPGTRLLVL.

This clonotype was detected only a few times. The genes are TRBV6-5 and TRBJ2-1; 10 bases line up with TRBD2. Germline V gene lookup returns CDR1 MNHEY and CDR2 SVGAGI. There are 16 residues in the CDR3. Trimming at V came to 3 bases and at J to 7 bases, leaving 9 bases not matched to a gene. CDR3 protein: CASSYSLAGAGNEQFF. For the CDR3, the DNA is TGTGCCAGCAGTTATAGCCTAGCGGGGGCCGGAAATGAGCAGTTCTTC.

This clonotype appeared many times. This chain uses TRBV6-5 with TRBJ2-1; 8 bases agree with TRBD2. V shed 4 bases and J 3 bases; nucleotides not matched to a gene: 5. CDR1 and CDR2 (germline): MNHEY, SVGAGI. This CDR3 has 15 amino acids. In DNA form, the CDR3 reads TGTGCCAGCAGTTCCGTTGCGGGGGGCTACAATGAGCAGTTCTTC. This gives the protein CASSSVAGGYNEQFF.

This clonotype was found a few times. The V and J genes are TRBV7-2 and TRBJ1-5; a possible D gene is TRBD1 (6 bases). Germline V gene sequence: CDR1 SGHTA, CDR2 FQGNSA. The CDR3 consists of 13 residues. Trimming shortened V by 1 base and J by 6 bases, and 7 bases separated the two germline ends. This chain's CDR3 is CASSLGQVQPQHF. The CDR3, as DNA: TGTGCCAGCAGCTTAGGACAGGTTCAGCCCCAGCATTTT.